This T cell receptor beta chain was sequenced in a study of blood T cell repertoires in COVID-19 (dated by TCRdb to 2019 to 2021). Study-level background: Samples covering the acute and convalescent phases of COVID-19 were provided by collaborators in the United States, Italy and Spain. A de-identified subject ID, COVID-19 status, age in years and sex were almost always included in the sample metadata. The dataset comprised deeply sampled blood TCRbeta repertoires from subjects exposed to, actively infected with, or recovered from COVID-19. Where HLA class I and class II types were available, the types were taken from metadata supplied by the sample provider, not from assay-based typing. Samples came from the ongoing ImmuneRACE study (first 160 participants) plus 1,254 subjects from 6 global collaborators. The repertoires were released in a freely available public database intended as a resource for research on the immune response to SARS-CoV-2. The prospective study material was composed of cDNA or gDNA derived from T cells, B-cell-depleted T cells, or PBMCs.

Each collaborating institution followed its own protocols to collect whole blood in K2EDTA tubes. Collaborator samples were shipped for TCRbeta analysis as frozen whole blood, isolated PBMCs, or DNA extracted from either sample type. On the study overall, not on this receptor specifically: The amount of clinical and demographic metadata varied by source and participant and was provided uncurated.

The CDR3, cysteine through phenylalanine, is 12 amino acids long. Only the CDR3 region is kept as DNA, spanning 36 bases read in frame from base 1. According to the germline V gene, CDR1 reads KGHSH and CDR2 reads LQKENI. V is pared back by 0 bases and J by 6 bases, with 5 bases lying between the germline termini. Concerning this clone: Its binding antigen is unknown. Base qualities are missing; no much larger clone stands one base away.

TCRbeta CDR3 regions were amplified from genomic DNA using the immunoSEQ Assay, a bias-controlled multiplex PCR. For the original study's pipeline: The number of nucleated cells in each sample was estimated by amplification of reference gene primers within the assay. Sequence reads were collapsed and filtered to measure the absolute abundance of every unique TCRbeta CDR3 rearrangement. For each sample, productive Simpson clonality was calculated as the square root of Simpson's diversity index over productive rearrangements. The table comes from immuneACCESS by way of TCRdb, which keeps in-frame sequences with V and J called. Part of the clones is missing from these tables; in studies checked, under half for an unresolved V gene and the rest for unknown reasons. V and J calls and clone size are as listed in that table; D and trimming were resolved from the DNA. The sample data list 240,000 or so clones, and around three quarters of these were observed just once. The ten largest clones capture about 3.1% of the sample.

What was sequenced was peripheral blood. The TCR was taken from a woman of 80 years or more with acute or convalescent COVID-19. The chain joins TRBV18 to TRBJ2-5, with no reliable assignment of the D segment. The DNA reads as follows: TGTGCCAGCTCACCACCGTCAAAGACCCAGTACTTC. Its product reads: CASSPPSKTQYF.